These 20 T cell receptor beta chains were all obtained from the same sample, sequenced in a study of Graves' ophthalmopathy and Graves' hyperthyroidism. Amplification of the TCR beta CDR3 regions used RNA transcripts (as template). The workflow started with a first-round RT-PCR run with HTBI primers and then moved on to a second-round multiplex PCR. TCRdb called the multiplex PCR reads again in MiXCR, with one record for every CDR3 protein. The repertoire holds about 740,000 distinct CDR3 sequences, with 35% to 50% as singletons. Sequencing was performed on peripheral blood. The receptor source for this set is an adult man with Graves' ophthalmopathy.

Turning to this clonotype: This clone may be a read error of a much larger clone one base away. The V gene is TRBV12-3 or TRBV12-4, the J gene TRBJ2-5; the D call may be TRBD1 or TRBD2 (6 bases each). V lost 6 bases and J 7 bases, leaving 15 bases between the germline ends. CDR3 length: 13 residues. The CDR3 protein is CASSRGRGGTQYF. DNA for the CDR3: TGTGCCAGCAGCCGGGGCAGGGGAGGGACCCAGTACTTC.

The rearrangement links TRBV20-1 to TRBJ1-4, with D maybe TRBD1 (5 bases). This CDR3 has 13 amino acids. V lost 6 bases, J lost 4 bases, and 12 bases lay in between. The germline gives CDR1 DFQATT, CDR2 SNEGSKA (reference sequence). In nucleotides, the CDR3 is TGCAGTGCGGCCGGGGCTAATAATGAAAAACTGTTTTTT. It yields the protein CSAAGANNEKLFF.

The rearrangement joins TRBV2 to TRBJ2-5; D is perhaps TRBD1 (6 bases). The V gene lost 9 bases and the J gene lost 9 bases, with 14 bases spanning the gap. Per germline, CDR1 SNHLY and CDR2 FYNNEI. The CDR3 is 11 amino acids. The CDR3 DNA reads as TGTGCCAGTCGGGACAACTGGGCCCAGTACTTC. This codes for CASRDNWAQYF. Together with reference TRBV2 and TRBJ2-5, the CDR3 gives the full variable domain: EPEVTQTPSHQVTQMGQEVILRCVPISNHLYFYWYRQILGQKVEFLVSFYNNEISEKSEIFDDQFSVERPDGSNFTLKIRSTKLEDSAMYFCASRDNWAQYFGPGTRLLVL.

This clonotype was seen once. The chain links TRBV2 to TRBJ1-6; D perhaps matches TRBD1 (6 bases). The CDR3 is 12 residues long. Germline CDR1 reads SNHLY; CDR2 reads FYNNEI. The V end was cut by 6 bases, the J end by 14 bases, with 14 bases between. CDR3 sequence: CASRRGLFSLHF. In nucleotides, the CDR3 is TGTGCCAGCAGGCGGGGGCTCTTCTCCCTCCACTTT.

The chain joins TRBV20-1 to TRBJ2-6, with D tentatively TRBD1 or TRBD2 (5 bases each). CDR3 length: 17 residues. Per the germline V gene, CDR1 is DFQATT and CDR2 is SNEGSKA (reference sequence). V dropped 2 bases and J dropped 6 bases, with 20 bases sitting between them. CDR3: CSARTLGRAAEANVLTF. Written as DNA, the CDR3 is TGCAGTGCTAGAACTTTGGGACGGGCTGCGGAGGCCAACGTCCTGACTTTC.

This clonotype has a count of ten or more. The chain joins TRBV20-1 to TRBJ2-5; tentative D call: TRBD1 (6 bases). Germline V gives CDR1 DFQATT, CDR2 SNEGSKA (reference sequence). V was pared by 5 bases and J by 5 bases, with 12 bases between. The length of the CDR3 is 12 residues. As DNA, the CDR3 is TGCAGTGCTCCCCCAGACAGGGAGACCCAGTACTTC. Translating it yields CSAPPDRETQYF.

This chain uses TRBV9 with TRBJ1-1; 7 nucleotides agree with TRBD1. Germline V lookup: CDR1 SGDLS, CDR2 YYNGEE. This CDR3 contains 15 residues. Trimming at V came to 0 bases and at J to 6 bases, leaving 8 bases not matched to a gene. The CDR3 is CASSVAKEGAAEAFF. The CDR3 DNA follows: TGTGCCAGCAGCGTAGCTAAGGAGGGGGCCGCTGAAGCTTTCTTT.

The chain is built from TRBV29-1 and TRBJ1-2; D not resolved. V shed 8 bases and J shed 3 bases, with 22 bases lying between them. CDR3 length: 15 residues. Germline V gene sequence: CDR1 SQVTM, CDR2 ANQGSEA. CDR3 bases: TGCAGCAGTTACTCCTCGGGAGGCGGGGACTATGGCTACACCTTC. Protein product: CSSYSSGGGDYGYTF.

V is TRBV7-9 and J is TRBJ2-7, with 8 bases that match TRBD2. CDR3 length: 13 residues. Germline CDR1 is SEHNR and CDR2 is FQNEAQ (reference sequence). J was trimmed by 5 bases and V by 10 bases; bases with no gene match: 10. Here the CDR3 reads CATSGGGLHEQYF. For the CDR3, the DNA is TGTGCCACCTCGGGGGGGGGCCTCCACGAGCAGTACTTC.

This chain joins TRBV7-9 and TRBJ1-4, with 9 bases aligning to TRBD1. This CDR3 is built from 15 residues. Losses at the gene ends were 2 bases for V and 4 bases for J; bases not matched to a gene: 2. Germline V gives CDR1 SEHNR, CDR2 FQNEAQ (reference sequence). The CDR3 region is CASSLSTGGNEKLFF. The CDR3, as DNA: TGTGCCAGCAGCTTATCGACAGGGGGTAATGAAAAACTGTTTTTT.

This clonotype was detected only once. One junction end does not reproduce the germline sequence, and a read error may be involved. The rearrangement uses TRBV10-3 and TRBJ2-7; D unclear. The germline V gene encodes CDR1 ENHRY and CDR2 SYGVKD. The CDR3 spans 14 residues. In nucleotides, the CDR3 is TGTGCCAGCAGTGTTGGGATAGTAGGCTACGAGCAGTACTTC. This encodes CASSVGIVGYEQYF.

The chain recombines TRBV15 with TRBJ1-2; D perhaps matches TRBD1 (6 bases). The V gene's germline CDR1 is LNHNV and CDR2 YYDKDF (reference sequence). The CDR3 spans 15 residues. Trimming removed 3 bases from V and 4 bases from J, with 15 bases in between. The CDR3 bases are TGTGCCACCAGCAGCTTGGTCGGACAGACCTATGGCTACACCTTC. It translates to CATSSLVGQTYGYTF.

V usage is TRBV9 and J usage is TRBJ2-7; D possibly matches TRBD1 or TRBD2 (5 bases each). CDR1 and CDR2 from the germline V gene are SGDLS and YYNGEE. V was pared by 5 bases and J by 2 bases, with 14 bases between. CDR3 length equals 14 residues. As DNA, the CDR3 is TGTGCCAGCAGTGAACGGGACGGGGCCTACGAGCAGTACTTC. As protein: CASSERDGAYEQYF.

Remarks on this clonotype: A read error may account for a junction end that differs from germline. V usage is TRBV4-2 and J usage is TRBJ2-2, with 13 nucleotides matching TRBD2. The CDR3 is 15 residues long. The germline V gene encodes CDR1 LGHNA and CDR2 YNFKEQ. CDR3 sequence (DNA): TGTGCCAGCAGGAGACTAGCGGGAGGTACCGGGGAGCCGTTTTTT. It encodes CASRRLAGGTGEPFF.

This clonotype has a handful of counts. The rearrangement uses TRBV5-5 and TRBJ1-2; TRBD1 agrees at 7 bases. Germline CDR1 reads SGHKS; CDR2 reads YYEKEE (reference sequence). The V segment lost 2 bases and the J segment 7 bases; nucleotides outside the gene matches: 8. This CDR3 comprises 14 residues. The CDR3 region is CASSLTGERGGYTF. CDR3 bases: TGTGCCAGCAGCTTAACAGGGGAGCGAGGTGGCTACACCTTC.

The gene calls are TRBV2 and TRBJ2-7; TRBD2 matches at 11 bases. The CDR3 covers 17 residues. The germline V gene has CDR1 SNHLY and CDR2 FYNNEI. Trimming took 2 bases from V and 4 from J; bases not matched to a gene: 10. In DNA form, the CDR3 reads TGTGCCAGCAGTGAACCCCCCAGACTAGCGGGATGGTACGAGCAGTACTTC. Translated, it gives CASSEPPRLAGWYEQYF.

CDR3 bases: TGTGCCAGCAGTTTTGTTGTCGGGACACTGAACACCGGGGAGCTGTTTTTT. Translated, it gives CASSFVVGTLNTGELFF. This chain joins TRBV11-1 and TRBJ2-2, with D possibly being TRBD1 (6 bases). V shed 6 bases and J shed 1 base, with 18 bases lying between them. Germline CDR1 reads SGHAT; CDR2 reads FQDESV (reference sequence). The CDR3 sequence is 17 residues long.

This clonotype was picked up many times. V and J are TRBV6-5 and TRBJ1-2, with D possibly matching TRBD1 (6 bases). Germline lookup yields CDR1 MNHEY and CDR2 SVGAGI. The V end was cut by 6 bases, the J end by 2 bases, with 13 bases between. The CDR3 is 14 amino acids. As DNA, the CDR3 is TGTGCCAGCAGCTCCGGGACACGAAACTATGGCTACACCTTC. Translation: CASSSGTRNYGYTF.

This sequence joins TRBV10-3 and TRBJ2-5; possibly TRBD2 for D (5 bases). From germline, CDR1 is ENHRY and CDR2 SYGVKD. Between the trimmed V and J ends, which lost 6 bases and 4 bases, there was a span of 15 bases. This CDR3 contains 14 residues. CDR3 DNA: TGTGCCATCAGACCCCAGGCGGCGGGAGAGACCCAGTACTTC. The encoded protein is CAIRPQAAGETQYF.

This clonotype has a handful of counts. The rearrangement links TRBV7-9 to TRBJ1-1; D gene ambiguous. Germline values: CDR1 SEHNR, CDR2 FQNEAQ (reference sequence). V lost 3 bases and J 6 bases, leaving 11 bases between the germline ends. This CDR3 has 13 residues. The CDR3 region has the DNA TGTGCCAGCAGCTTCGGGCGGGGAGCTGAAGCTTTCTTT. This gives the protein CASSFGRGAEAFF.